This T cell receptor (beta chain) was recovered during a study of beta chain features in type 1 diabetes. The investigators reverse transcribed all of the isolated RNA, so they sequenced expressed TCRB transcripts. Sequenced by immunoSEQ multiplex PCR; TCRdb stores in-frame clones only, minus some. The repertoire consists of hundreds of thousands of clones, with roughly a sixth occurring once and the leading ten covering 0.093%. Cell sorting via CD45RO/CCR7/CD25/CD127/CD95/CD27 was performed to obtain CD4+ naive, central memory, regulatory and stem cell-like memory cells. CDR1 and CDR2 from the germline V gene are SGHKS and YYEKEE (reference sequence). V was pared by 0 bases and J by 2 bases, with 5 bases of the junction left unmatched. This CDR3 comprises 16 residues.

This chain links TRBV5-5 with TRBJ2-1; 7 nucleotides line up with TRBD1. The specimen was naive CD4+ T cells from blood. The clonotype comes from a man in his late teens or twenties in good health. The DNA of the CDR3 is TGTGCCAGCAGCTTGGGATCCGGACAGGCCTACAATGAGCAGTTCTTC. Its translation: CASSLGSGQAYNEQFF.